Following are 9 T cell receptor beta chains from one sample sequenced in a study of T-cell reconstitution after alpha-beta-depleted transplantation in children. Unique molecular identifiers were used to barcode this TCRbeta library. TCRdb called the PCR reads again in MiXCR, with one record for every CDR3 protein. The data contain hundreds of thousands of distinct CDR3 sequences, 15% to 20% of them singletons. Material: PBMCs from the stem cell graft donor, obtained from the stem cell graft. These receptors were collected from a human donor who donated a stem cell graft to a child with acute myeloid leukemia.

The rearrangement joins TRBV4-1 to TRBJ1-5, with D possibly matching TRBD1 (6 bases). Looked up from germline, CDR1 is MGHRA and CDR2 is YSYEKL. The V gene lost 0 bases and the J gene lost 6 bases, with 12 bases spanning the gap. The CDR3 is 15 residues long. The CDR3 protein is CASSQDAGVGQPQHF. The CDR3 nucleotides are TGCGCCAGCAGCCAAGATGCAGGGGTAGGTCAGCCCCAGCATTTT.

V and J are TRBV10-3 and TRBJ2-1; 7 bases agree with TRBD2. The CDR3 spans 14 residues. V was pared by 6 bases and J by 4 bases, with 6 bases of the junction left unmatched. Germline CDR1 ENHRY, CDR2 SYGVKD. Here the CDR3 reads CAIRTAGVYNEQFF. The CDR3 DNA follows: TGTGCCATCAGAACCGCGGGGGTATACAATGAGCAGTTCTTC.

In its sample, this clonotype was seen many times. The DNA for the CDR3 is TGTGCCAGCACCAGGGGGAATTCACCCCTCCACTTT. This codes for CASTRGNSPLHF. This chain uses TRBV12-3 or TRBV12-4 with TRBJ1-6; 7 nucleotides agree with TRBD1. The CDR3 contains 12 residues. Losses at the gene ends were 7 bases for V and 7 bases for J; bases not matched to a gene: 1.

This clonotype was counted ten times or more. The V and J genes are TRBV20-1 and TRBJ2-7; D gene unclear. V lost 6 bases and J 0 bases, leaving 12 bases between the germline ends. The germline V gene has CDR1 DFQATT and CDR2 SNEGSKA (reference sequence). CDR3 size: 13 residues. This CDR3 reads CSAPPGSSYEQYF. CDR3 bases: TGCAGTGCCCCCCCCGGTAGCTCCTACGAGCAGTACTTC.

Points on this clonotype: The junction departs from germline at one end; a sequencing error may be responsible. The V and J genes are TRBV20-1 and TRBJ1-1; TRBD1 might be the D (5 bases). In germline, CDR1 is DFQATT, CDR2 SNEGSKA (reference sequence). The CDR3 extends over 17 amino acids. This CDR3 is CCARDPRDGRINTEAFF. Written as DNA, the CDR3 is TGCTGTGCTAGAGATCCTAGGGACGGCAGGATTAACACTGAAGCTTTCTTT.

This clonotype has more than one count but fewer than ten. The chain joins TRBV24-1 to TRBJ2-7; 11 nucleotides align to TRBD2. V trimming: 4 bases; J trimming: 1 base; junction bases outside the gene matches: 5. The CDR3 covers 16 residues. Germline loops: CDR1 KGHDR, CDR2 SFDVKD. In DNA form, the CDR3 reads TGTGCCACCAGTGACGGGACTAGCGGAATTTCCTACGAGCAGTACTTC. It translates to CATSDGTSGISYEQYF.

The chain combines TRBV20-1 with TRBJ1-1; D might be TRBD1 (6 bases). Germline V gene data show CDR1 as DFQATT and CDR2 as SNEGSKA (reference sequence). This CDR3 is 11 amino acids long. Here the CDR3 DNA reads TGCACCGCCGGGGGGGCCACTGAAGCTTTCTTT. It specifies CTAGGATEAFF.

This clonotype has ten or more counts. The chain has TRBV29-1 and TRBJ2-1; unclear D gene. Between the trimmed V and J ends, which lost 2 bases and 3 bases, there was a span of 5 bases. Germline V gene lookup returns CDR1 SQVTM and CDR2 ANQGSEA. The CDR3 runs to 12 residues. The CDR3 coding sequence is TGCAGCGTTGAATCGGACTACAATGAGCAGTTCTTC. This sequence encodes CSVESDYNEQFF.

This clonotype was seen repeatedly, ten times or more. The J gene is TRBJ2-7, the V gene TRBV5-5, with D perhaps TRBD1 (5 bases). This CDR3 contains 14 residues. Germline V gene data show CDR1 as SGHKS and CDR2 as YYEKEE (reference sequence). V was clipped by 2 bases and J by 3 bases, with 12 bases between them. The CDR3 spells CASSFVQGVYEQYF. CDR3 coding DNA: TGTGCCAGCAGCTTTGTTCAGGGTGTCTACGAGCAGTACTTC.